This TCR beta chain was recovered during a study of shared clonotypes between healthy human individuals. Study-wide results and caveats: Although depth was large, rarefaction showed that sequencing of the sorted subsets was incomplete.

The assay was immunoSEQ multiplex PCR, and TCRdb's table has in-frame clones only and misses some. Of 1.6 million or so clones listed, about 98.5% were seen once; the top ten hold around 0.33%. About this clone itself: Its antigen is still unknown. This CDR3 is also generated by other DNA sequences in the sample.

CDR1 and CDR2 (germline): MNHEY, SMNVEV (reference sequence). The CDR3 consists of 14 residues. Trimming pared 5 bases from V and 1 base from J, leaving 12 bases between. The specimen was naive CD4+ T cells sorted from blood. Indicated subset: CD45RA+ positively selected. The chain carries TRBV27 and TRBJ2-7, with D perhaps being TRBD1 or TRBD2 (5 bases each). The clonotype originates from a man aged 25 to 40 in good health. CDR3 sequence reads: CASSPSGSSYEQYF. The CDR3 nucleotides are TGTGCCAGCAGTCCTTCAGGGAGTTCCTACGAGCAGTACTTC.